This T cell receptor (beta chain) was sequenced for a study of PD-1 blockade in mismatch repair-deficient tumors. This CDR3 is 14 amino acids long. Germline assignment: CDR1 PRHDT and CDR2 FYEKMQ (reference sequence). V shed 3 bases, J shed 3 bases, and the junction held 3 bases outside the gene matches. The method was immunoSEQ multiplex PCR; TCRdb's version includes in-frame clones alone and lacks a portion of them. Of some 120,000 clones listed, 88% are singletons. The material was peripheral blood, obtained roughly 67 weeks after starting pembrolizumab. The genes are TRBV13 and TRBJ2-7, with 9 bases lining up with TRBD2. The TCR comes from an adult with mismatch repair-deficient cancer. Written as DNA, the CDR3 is TGTGCCAGCAGCTTCCTAGCGGGAAACTACGAGCAGTACTTC. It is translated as CASSFLAGNYEQYF.